The present T cell receptor (beta chain) was sequenced within a study of cytomegalovirus exposure and HLA in healthy donors. CDR1 and CDR2 (germline): MNHNS, SASEGT. This CDR3 spans 13 amino acids. J lost 5 bases, V lost 4 bases, and 2 bases had no gene match. Findings of the study overall: Later genetic work tied a missense DCLRE1C variant to beta-chain V and J trimming.

With respect to this clone: Antigen specificity is unknown.

Amplification used 60 Vbeta primers and 13 Jbeta primers. TCRdb keeps only in-frame clones here, not all; method: immunoSEQ multiplex PCR. The repertoire consists of over 65,000 clones, with over 70% occurring once and the leading ten covering over 7.5%. The clonotype originates from a man aged 55-75 years in good health and CMV-seropositive. Sequencing was done on a sample of PBMCs. V and J are TRBV6-1 and TRBJ1-2; 9 positions agree with TRBD1. The CDR3 protein is CASSADRGYGYTF. The CDR3 region has the DNA TGTGCCAGCAGTGCGGACAGGGGTTATGGCTACACCTTC.